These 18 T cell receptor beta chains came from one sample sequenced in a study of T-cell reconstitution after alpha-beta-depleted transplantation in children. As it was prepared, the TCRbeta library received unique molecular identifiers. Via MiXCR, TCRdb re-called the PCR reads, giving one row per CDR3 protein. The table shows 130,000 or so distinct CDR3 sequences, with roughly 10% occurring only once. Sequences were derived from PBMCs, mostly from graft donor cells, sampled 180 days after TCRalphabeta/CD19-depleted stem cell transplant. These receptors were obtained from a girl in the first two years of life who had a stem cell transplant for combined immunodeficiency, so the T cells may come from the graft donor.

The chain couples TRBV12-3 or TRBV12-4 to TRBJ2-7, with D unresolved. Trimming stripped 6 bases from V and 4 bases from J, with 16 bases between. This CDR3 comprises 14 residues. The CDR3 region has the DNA TGTGCCAGCAGCCCAGGTCCCGGTCGTTACGAGCAGTACTTC. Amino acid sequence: CASSPGPGRYEQYF.

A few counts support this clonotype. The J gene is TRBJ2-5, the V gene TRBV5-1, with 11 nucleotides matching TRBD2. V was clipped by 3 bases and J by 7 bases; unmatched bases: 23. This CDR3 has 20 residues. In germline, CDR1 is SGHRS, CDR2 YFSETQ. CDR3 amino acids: CASSSSSGGPDFHPGRTQYF. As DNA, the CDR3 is TGCGCCAGCAGCTCCTCTAGCGGGGGGCCTGATTTTCACCCGGGCCGGACCCAGTACTTC.

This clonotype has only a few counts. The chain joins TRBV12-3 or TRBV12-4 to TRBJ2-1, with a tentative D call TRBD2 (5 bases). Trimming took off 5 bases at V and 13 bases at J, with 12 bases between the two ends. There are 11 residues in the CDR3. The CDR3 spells CASSPDRGQFF. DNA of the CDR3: TGTGCCAGCAGTCCGGACCGGGGACAGTTCTTC.

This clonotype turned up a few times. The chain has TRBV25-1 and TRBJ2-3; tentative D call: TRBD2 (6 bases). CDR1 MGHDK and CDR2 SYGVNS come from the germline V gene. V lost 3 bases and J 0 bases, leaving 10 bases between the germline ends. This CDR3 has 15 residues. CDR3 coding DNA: TGTGCCAGCAGTGATTCTGGGAGGAGCACAGATACGCAGTATTTT. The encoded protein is CASSDSGRSTDTQYF.

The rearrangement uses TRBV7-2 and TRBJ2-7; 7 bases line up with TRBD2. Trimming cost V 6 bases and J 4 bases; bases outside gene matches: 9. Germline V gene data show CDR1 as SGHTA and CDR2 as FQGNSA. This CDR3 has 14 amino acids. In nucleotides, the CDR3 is TGTGCCAGCAGTCCGGGAGGATCCGGATACGAGCAGTACTTC. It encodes CASSPGGSGYEQYF.

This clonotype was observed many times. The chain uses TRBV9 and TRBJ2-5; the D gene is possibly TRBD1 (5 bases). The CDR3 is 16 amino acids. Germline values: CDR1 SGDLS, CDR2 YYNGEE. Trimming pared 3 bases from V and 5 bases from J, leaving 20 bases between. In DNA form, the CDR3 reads TGTGCCAGCAGCGAAGGGGCTCGCGGCTCATGGGAGACCCAGTACTTC. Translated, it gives CASSEGARGSWETQYF.

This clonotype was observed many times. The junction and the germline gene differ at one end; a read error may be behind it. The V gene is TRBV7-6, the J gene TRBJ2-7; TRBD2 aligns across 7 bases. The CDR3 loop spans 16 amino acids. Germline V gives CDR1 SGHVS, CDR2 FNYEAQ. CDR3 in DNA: TGTGCCAGCAGCTCGCGACTAGCTCGGGATTCCTCCGAGCAGTACTTC. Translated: CASSSRLARDSSEQYF.

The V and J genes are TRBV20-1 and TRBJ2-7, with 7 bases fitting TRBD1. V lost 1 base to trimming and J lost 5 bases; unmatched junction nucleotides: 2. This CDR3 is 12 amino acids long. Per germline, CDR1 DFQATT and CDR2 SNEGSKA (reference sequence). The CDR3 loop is CSARVRGNEQYF. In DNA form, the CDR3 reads TGCAGTGCTAGAGTCAGGGGGAACGAGCAGTACTTC.

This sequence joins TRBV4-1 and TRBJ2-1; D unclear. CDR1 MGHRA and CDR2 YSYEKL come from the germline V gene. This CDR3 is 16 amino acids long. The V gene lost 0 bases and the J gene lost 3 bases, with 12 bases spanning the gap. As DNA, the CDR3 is TGCGCCAGCAGCCAAGATCTGGGTGAGGACTACAATGAGCAGTTCTTC. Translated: CASSQDLGEDYNEQFF.

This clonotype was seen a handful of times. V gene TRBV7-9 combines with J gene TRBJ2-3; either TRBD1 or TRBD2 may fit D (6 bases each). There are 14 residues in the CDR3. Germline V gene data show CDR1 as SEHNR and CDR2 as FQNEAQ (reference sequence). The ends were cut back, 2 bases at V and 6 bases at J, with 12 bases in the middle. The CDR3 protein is CASSLKGGYDTQYF. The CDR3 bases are TGTGCCAGCAGCTTAAAGGGGGGATATGATACGCAGTATTTT.

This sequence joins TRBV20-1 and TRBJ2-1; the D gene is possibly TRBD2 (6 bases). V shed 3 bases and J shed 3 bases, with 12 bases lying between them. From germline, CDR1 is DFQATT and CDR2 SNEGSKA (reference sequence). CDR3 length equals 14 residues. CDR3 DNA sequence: TGCAGTGCTAGGGGGGACTTAGTCTACAATGAGCAGTTCTTC. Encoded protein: CSARGDLVYNEQFF.

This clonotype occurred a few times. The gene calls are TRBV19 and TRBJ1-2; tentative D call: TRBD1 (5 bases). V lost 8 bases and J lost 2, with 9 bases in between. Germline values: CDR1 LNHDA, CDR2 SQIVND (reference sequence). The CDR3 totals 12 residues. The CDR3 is CASQTANYGYTF. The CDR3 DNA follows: TGTGCCAGTCAGACAGCGAACTATGGCTACACCTTC. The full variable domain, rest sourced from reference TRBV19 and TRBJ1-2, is DGGITQSPKYLFRKEGQNVTLSCEQNLNHDAMYWYRQDPGQGLRLIYYSQIVNDFQKGDIAEGYSVSREKKESFPLTVTSAQKNPTAFYLCASQTANYGYTFGSGTRLTVV.

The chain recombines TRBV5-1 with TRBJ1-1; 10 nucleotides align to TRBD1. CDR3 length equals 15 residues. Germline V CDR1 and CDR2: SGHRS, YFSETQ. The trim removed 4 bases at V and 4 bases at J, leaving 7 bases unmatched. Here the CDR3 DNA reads TGCGCCAGCAGCCCCTCGGACAGGGGGAGCACTGAAGCTTTCTTT. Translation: CASSPSDRGSTEAFF.

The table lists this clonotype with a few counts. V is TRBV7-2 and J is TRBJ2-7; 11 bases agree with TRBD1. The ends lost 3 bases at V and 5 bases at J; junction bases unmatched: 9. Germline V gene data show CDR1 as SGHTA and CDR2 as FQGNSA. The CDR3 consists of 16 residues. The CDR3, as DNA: TGTGCCAGCAGCTTCTACCCGGGACAGGGGGATAACGAGCAGTACTTC. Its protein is CASSFYPGQGDNEQYF.

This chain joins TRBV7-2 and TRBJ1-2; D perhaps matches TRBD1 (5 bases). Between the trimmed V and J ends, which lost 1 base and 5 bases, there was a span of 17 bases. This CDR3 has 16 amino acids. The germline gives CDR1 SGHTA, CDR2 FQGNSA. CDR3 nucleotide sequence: TGTGCCAGCAGCTTAGTTGCCGAGGGCGCAGGGTATGGCTACACCTTC. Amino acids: CASSLVAEGAGYGYTF.

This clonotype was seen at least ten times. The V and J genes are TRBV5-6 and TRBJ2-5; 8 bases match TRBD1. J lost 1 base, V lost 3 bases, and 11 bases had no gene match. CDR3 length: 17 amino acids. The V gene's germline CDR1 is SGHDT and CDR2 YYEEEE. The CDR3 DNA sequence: TGTGCCAGCAGCTCGTTAGGACAGGGTTGGATCCAAGAGACCCAGTACTTC. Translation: CASSSLGQGWIQETQYF.

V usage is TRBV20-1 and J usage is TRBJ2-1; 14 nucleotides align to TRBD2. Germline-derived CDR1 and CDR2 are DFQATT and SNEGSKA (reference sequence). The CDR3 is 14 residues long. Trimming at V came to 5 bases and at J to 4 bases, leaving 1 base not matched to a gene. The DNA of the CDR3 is TGCAGTGCTTGGACTAGCGGGAGGTACAATGAGCAGTTCTTC. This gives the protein CSAWTSGRYNEQFF.

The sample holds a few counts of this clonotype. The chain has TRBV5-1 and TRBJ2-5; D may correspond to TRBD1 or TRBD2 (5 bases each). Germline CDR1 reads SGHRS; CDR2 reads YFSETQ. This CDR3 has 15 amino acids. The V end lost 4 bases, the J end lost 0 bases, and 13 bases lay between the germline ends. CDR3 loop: CASSPGTVDQETQYF. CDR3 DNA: TGCGCCAGCAGCCCAGGGACCGTGGACCAAGAGACCCAGTACTTC. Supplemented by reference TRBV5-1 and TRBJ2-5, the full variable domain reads KAGVTQTPRYLIKTRGQQVTLSCSPISGHRSVSWYQQTPGQGLQFLFEYFSETQRNKGNFPGRFSGRQFSNSRSEMNVSTLELGDSALYLCASSPGTVDQETQYFGPGTRLLVL.